This passage covers 8 T cell receptor beta chains from one sample sequenced in a study of regulatory T cells in long-lasting Graves disease. Researchers made TCR beta libraries by using iRepertoire HTBI primers and running Arm-PCR on CDR3 regions. Via MiXCR, TCRdb re-called the multiplex PCR reads, giving one row per CDR3 protein. Here the sample spans roughly 430,000 distinct CDR3 sequences, roughly 17% being singletons. Sample time point: newly diagnosed GD, antithyroid drugs for less than 3 months. Construction of the TCR library relied on RNA isolated from PBMCs. Another study also made use of these data, one on T cells in Graves' hyperthyroidism and ophthalmopathy.

Source: peripheral blood mononuclear cells (PBMCs), taken at new diagnosis, from a patient treated with antithyroid drugs. The receptors here all came from a young woman with Graves disease.

The chain joins TRBV3-1 to TRBJ2-1, with a possible D match to TRBD1 (6 bases). Germline CDR1 is LGHDT and CDR2 is YNNKEL (reference sequence). V lost 4 bases, J lost 9 bases, and 13 bases lay in between. The CDR3 length is 13 residues. The CDR3 sequence: CASSRQYRAEQFF. The CDR3 DNA sequence: TGTGCCAGCAGCCGCCAATACAGGGCTGAGCAGTTCTTC.

This chain uses TRBV6-1 with TRBJ2-1, with 11 bases lining up with TRBD2. The CDR3 extends over 15 amino acids. V was clipped by 5 bases and J by 5 bases; unmatched bases: 5. From germline, CDR1 is MNHNS and CDR2 SASEGT. The CDR3 loop reads CASSKTGLADNEQFF. CDR3 nucleotide sequence: TGTGCCAGCAGTAAAACGGGACTAGCGGACAATGAGCAGTTCTTC.

This clonotype occurred many times. V usage is TRBV11-2 and J usage is TRBJ2-5; D gene uncertain. CDR3 size: 15 residues. From germline, CDR1 is SGHAT and CDR2 FQNNGV. V gave up 5 bases and J gave up 4 bases, with 17 bases separating them. CDR3 sequence (DNA): TGTGCCAGCAGCCCCTCTACAAATCCTTTAGAGACCCAGTACTTC. The encoded protein is CASSPSTNPLETQYF.

This clonotype appeared a few times. The V and J genes are TRBV11-3 and TRBJ2-2; D may match TRBD1 or TRBD2 (5 bases each). CDR1 is SGHNT, CDR2 YENEEA, per germline. Trimming removed 1 base from V and 11 bases from J, with 8 bases in between. This CDR3 region has 12 residues. The chain's CDR3 is CASSLVRGELFF. The CDR3 coding sequence is TGTGCCAGCAGCTTAGTCCGGGGCGAGCTGTTTTTT.

This clonotype was counted at least ten times. The gene calls are TRBV12-3 or TRBV12-4 and TRBJ2-1; D remains ambiguous. V shed 5 bases and J shed 5 bases, with 13 bases lying between them. This CDR3 is 14 amino acids long. CDR3 in DNA: TGTGCCAGCAGTAGCGAGATAAGCCACAATGAGCAGTTCTTC. Amino acids: CASSSEISHNEQFF.

The gene calls are TRBV7-6 and TRBJ2-1; TRBD1 matches at 9 bases. Germline CDR1 reads SGHVS; CDR2 reads FNYEAQ. This CDR3 has 17 amino acids. The trim removed 3 bases at V and 4 bases at J, leaving 10 bases unmatched. The CDR3 spells CASSFPRTGAKYNEQFF. CDR3 coding DNA: TGTGCCAGCAGCTTCCCCCGGACAGGGGCGAAGTACAATGAGCAGTTCTTC.

This chain connects TRBV7-9 to TRBJ2-7; 9 bases map to TRBD1. The ends lost 3 bases at V and 1 base at J; junction bases unmatched: 7. The germline V gene has CDR1 SEHNR and CDR2 FQNEAQ (reference sequence). This CDR3 has 16 amino acids. The CDR3 nucleotides are TGTGCCAGCAGCTTCCTCGGGACAGGGACATCCTACGAGCAGTACTTC. Amino acids: CASSFLGTGTSYEQYF.

This sequence joins TRBV20-1 and TRBJ2-7; 10 bases map to TRBD2. Germline CDR1 reads DFQATT; CDR2 reads SNEGSKA (reference sequence). V was clipped by 1 base and J by 2 bases; unmatched bases: 5. The CDR3 length is 15 residues. The DNA for the CDR3 is TGCAGTGCTAGAGGCCGGACTAGCGGAACCTACGAGCAGTACTTC. Its protein product is CSARGRTSGTYEQYF.